A single sample is the source of the 25 T cell receptor beta chains below, sequenced in a study of blood T cell repertoires in COVID-19. TCRdb's copy holds only in-frame clones and misses some; the assay was immunoSEQ multiplex PCR. Of nearly 200,000 clones in the sample, 89% were seen once. The sequencing input was PBMCs or T cells enriched from blood (not recorded which). The receptors derive from a woman aged 18-29 years who had recovered from COVID-19.

CDR3 nucleotide sequence: TGTGCCAGCAGCCAGGACATTTCGGGCTATGGCTACACCTTC. Translation gives CASSQDISGYGYTF. The chain is built from TRBV5-5 and TRBJ1-2, with D maybe TRBD1 (5 bases). The CDR3 is 14 amino acids. Germline loops: CDR1 SGHKS, CDR2 YYEKEE (reference sequence). Trimming took off 4 bases at V and 4 bases at J, with 14 bases between the two ends.

The chain links TRBV6-1 to TRBJ2-7; a possible D gene is TRBD2 (6 bases). The V gene's germline CDR1 is MNHNS and CDR2 SASEGT. V was cut by 2 bases and J by 3 bases, with 11 bases left in between. This CDR3 is 14 amino acids long. This chain's CDR3 is CASSESGTFYEQYF. CDR3 DNA: TGTGCCAGCAGTGAATCCGGGACTTTCTACGAGCAGTACTTC.

J is TRBJ2-7 and V is TRBV28; TRBD1 matches at 10 bases. V shed 3 bases, J shed 5 bases, and the junction held 4 bases outside the gene matches. The CDR3 runs to 14 residues. CDR1 is MDHEN, CDR2 SYDVKM, per germline. CDR3 region: CASSLGQGWDEQYF. The CDR3 DNA reads TGTGCCAGCAGTTTGGGACAGGGGTGGGACGAGCAGTACTTC.

The genes are TRBV11-2 and TRBJ1-6; D is unresolved. This CDR3 is 14 amino acids long. V was clipped by 3 bases and J by 6 bases, with 9 bases between them. CDR1 is SGHAT and CDR2 is FQNNGV in the germline V gene. CDR3 coding DNA: TGTGCCAGCAGCTTGATGGCATTTAATTCACCCCTCCACTTT. Encoded protein: CASSLMAFNSPLHF.

The CDR3 DNA is TGTGCCAGCAGTTTACTAGCGGGGGGCAGCACAGATACGCAGTATTTT. Translating it yields CASSLLAGGSTDTQYF. The chain links TRBV28 to TRBJ2-3; TRBD2 matches 11 bases. Per germline, CDR1 MDHEN and CDR2 SYDVKM. Trimming at V came to 2 bases and at J to 0 bases, leaving 1 base not matched to a gene. This CDR3 spans 16 amino acids.

This sequence joins TRBV25-1 and TRBJ1-4; 8 bases line up with TRBD1. This CDR3 spans 15 amino acids. The ends lost 6 bases at V and 4 bases at J; junction bases unmatched: 7. Germline V gene lookup returns CDR1 MGHDK and CDR2 SYGVNS. DNA of the CDR3: TGTGCCAGCAGCGCTCGGACAGGGCTTAATGAAAAACTGTTTTTT. This sequence encodes CASSARTGLNEKLFF.

This chain joins TRBV27 and TRBJ2-7, with TRBD2 matching over 7 bases. CDR1 is MNHEY, CDR2 SMNVEV, per germline (reference sequence). The CDR3 spans 12 residues. V shed 2 bases, J shed 5 bases, and the junction held 0 bases outside the gene matches. In nucleotides, the CDR3 is TGTGCCAGCAGTTTACGGGGGGACGAGCAGTACTTC. Translating gives CASSLRGDEQYF.

A single count supports this clone. The rearrangement uses TRBV13 and TRBJ1-2, with D perhaps matching TRBD1 (6 bases). The V end lost 4 bases, the J end lost 4 bases, and 22 bases lay between the germline ends. The CDR3 is 17 residues long. Germline V gene sequence: CDR1 PRHDT, CDR2 FYEKMQ (reference sequence). The DNA of the CDR3 is TGTGCCAGCAGCTCTCGGGACACGGTGATCCCAGCCTATGGCTACACCTTC. The encoded protein is CASSSRDTVIPAYGYTF.

The chain has TRBV2 and TRBJ1-5; possibly TRBD1 for D (5 bases). V was clipped by 7 bases and J by 2 bases, with 6 bases between them. The germline V gene encodes CDR1 SNHLY and CDR2 FYNNEI. The CDR3 contains 12 residues. CDR3 coding DNA: TGTGCCAGCACGGGGGGCAATCAGCCCCAGCATTTT. Its translation: CASTGGNQPQHF.

The sample holds one count of this clone. This chain links TRBV5-1 with TRBJ1-6; 9 bases align to TRBD1. CDR1 and CDR2 from the germline V gene are SGHRS and YFSETQ. After removal of 4 bases from V and 0 bases from J, the junction contained 11 bases not matched to a gene. The CDR3 has 19 residues. The CDR3 loop is CASSPGTGTSSSYNSPLHF. CDR3 bases: TGCGCCAGCAGCCCCGGGACAGGGACTTCTAGCTCCTATAATTCACCCCTCCACTTT. The full variable domain, its missing parts supplied by reference TRBV5-1 and TRBJ1-6, is KAGVTQTPRYLIKTRGQQVTLSCSPISGHRSVSWYQQTPGQGLQFLFEYFSETQRNKGNFPGRFSGRQFSNSRSEMNVSTLELGDSALYLCASSPGTGTSSSYNSPLHFGNGTRLTVT.

The CDR3 sequence: CASSQGKGWVRGYTF. CDR3 coding DNA: TGTGCCAGCAGCCAAGGGAAGGGGTGGGTGCGAGGCTACACCTTC. The chain is built from TRBV3-1 (or the pseudogene TRBV3-2) and TRBJ1-2; TRBD1 might be the D (5 bases). The CDR3 spans 15 residues. V was clipped by 1 base and J by 8 bases, with 17 bases between them. Per the germline V gene, CDR1 is LGHDT and CDR2 is YNNKEL (reference sequence).

The V and J genes are TRBV4-2 and TRBJ1-1, with D perhaps matching TRBD1 (5 bases). CDR3 size: 16 residues. Deletions cut 1 base from V and 3 bases from J, with 15 bases between. Germline loops: CDR1 LGHNA, CDR2 YNFKEQ. The DNA for the CDR3 is TGTGCCAGCAGCCAAGTTGGGGGAGGGACGGACACTGAAGCTTTCTTT. Encoded protein: CASSQVGGGTDTEAFF.

The gene calls are TRBV30 and TRBJ2-3, with 8 positions matching TRBD2. This CDR3 has 13 amino acids. The junction had 4 bases not matched to a gene; V was cut back by 5 bases and J by 3 bases. CDR1 is GTSNPN, CDR2 SVGIG, per germline (reference sequence). CDR3 DNA sequence: TGTGCCTGGGGGCCGGGAGGGACAGATACGCAGTATTTT. Its translation is CAWGPGGTDTQYF.

This clone was seen more than once but under ten times. The rearrangement links TRBV2 to TRBJ2-7; tentatively, D is TRBD1 (5 bases). CDR3 length equals 14 residues. The V end lost 7 bases, the J end lost 5 bases, and 18 bases lay between the germline ends. Per the germline V gene, CDR1 is SNHLY and CDR2 is FYNNEI. The CDR3 nucleotides are TGTGCCAGCACGCCGTTCAGGGATGTAGACGAGCAGTACTTC. Protein sequence: CASTPFRDVDEQYF.

CDR3 DNA sequence: TGTGCCAGCAGTTTGGGCCTTCACAATGAGCAGTTCTTC. It encodes CASSLGLHNEQFF. The genes are TRBV12-3 or TRBV12-4 and TRBJ2-1; D uncertain. There are 13 residues in the CDR3. Trimming removed 3 bases at V and 5 bases at J, with 8 bases between.

This clone was picked up one time. The V call is TRBV5-5, the J call TRBJ2-5; D is unresolved. V lost 0 bases and J 5 bases, leaving 8 bases between the germline ends. CDR1 is SGHKS and CDR2 is YYEKEE in the germline V gene (reference sequence). The CDR3 runs 13 residues. As DNA, the CDR3 is TGTGCCAGCAGCTTGGTCCATCGGGAGACCCAGTACTTC. It yields the protein CASSLVHRETQYF.

The chain employs TRBV18 and TRBJ1-4; D remains ambiguous. CDR1 KGHSH and CDR2 LQKENI come from the germline V gene. V was cut by 1 base and J by 7 bases, with 16 bases left in between. The CDR3 runs to 16 residues. The CDR3 DNA sequence: TGTGCCAGCTCACCACGTGAGCCGGGTACGGGTGAAAAACTGTTTTTT. Encoded protein: CASSPREPGTGEKLFF.

This rearrangement joins TRBV19 to TRBJ2-3, with D maybe TRBD1 (5 bases). From germline, CDR1 is LNHDA and CDR2 SQIVND (reference sequence). The germline V and J ends were trimmed by 1 base and 1 base, with 12 bases remaining between them. The CDR3 extends over 16 amino acids. CDR3 loop: CASSIVGVQGTDTQYF. In DNA form, the CDR3 reads TGTGCCAGTAGTATAGTAGGGGTACAGGGCACAGATACGCAGTATTTT.

This rearrangement joins TRBV9 to TRBJ2-7; 8 positions agree with TRBD2. J gave up 2 bases and V 4 bases, and 8 bases lay outside the gene matches. The CDR3 is 15 amino acids. Looked up from germline, CDR1 is SGDLS and CDR2 is YYNGEE. CDR3 DNA: TGTGCCAGCAGCTCGGGGGGGTACGGCCCCTACGAGCAGTACTTC. Its protein is CASSSGGYGPYEQYF.

The chain combines TRBV4-1 with TRBJ2-7; perhaps TRBD2 as D (6 bases). CDR1 MGHRA and CDR2 YSYEKL come from the germline V gene. The CDR3 length is 16 residues. V lost 4 bases and J lost 1, with 17 bases in between. The CDR3 region has the DNA TGCGCCAGCAGCCTTGTTGGGTCTGCGGGGTCCTACGAGCAGTACTTC. This gives the protein CASSLVGSAGSYEQYF.

The V call is TRBV2, the J call TRBJ1-2; D gene unclear. The germline gives CDR1 SNHLY, CDR2 FYNNEI. The CDR3 runs 12 residues. V was pared by 3 bases and J by 5 bases, with 7 bases between. DNA for the CDR3: TGTGCCAGCAGTGATCAAGCGTATGGCTACACCTTC. It codes for CASSDQAYGYTF.

The gene calls are TRBV3-1 (or the pseudogene TRBV3-2) and TRBJ1-1; perhaps TRBD1 as D (5 bases). V was cut by 3 bases and J by 2 bases, with 25 bases left in between. Germline values: CDR1 LGHDT, CDR2 YNNKEL (reference sequence). This CDR3 has 19 residues. CDR3 sequence: CASSHGYEAQGNDNTEAFF. CDR3 nucleotides: TGTGCCAGCAGCCATGGGTACGAAGCCCAGGGTAATGACAACACTGAAGCTTTCTTT.

This clone came up once. This sequence joins TRBV12-3 or TRBV12-4 and TRBJ2-7; D remains unclear. The CDR3 sequence is 13 residues long. Trimming pared 6 bases from V and 4 bases from J, leaving 13 bases between. CDR3 DNA sequence: TGTGCCAGCAGCCCTTTTCTATATTACGAGCAGTACTTC. Amino acids: CASSPFLYYEQYF.

The chain carries TRBV5-5 and TRBJ1-6; D might be TRBD1 (5 bases). The CDR3 totals 17 residues. The V gene's germline CDR1 is SGHKS and CDR2 YYEKEE (reference sequence). Trimming took off 4 bases at V and 3 bases at J, with 17 bases between the two ends. The chain's CDR3 is CASSTPMKGLYNSPLHF. CDR3 in DNA: TGTGCCAGCAGCACCCCAATGAAGGGACTCTATAATTCACCCCTCCACTTT.

V is TRBV4-1 and J is TRBJ1-1; TRBD1 might be the D (5 bases). Per the germline V gene, CDR1 is MGHRA and CDR2 is YSYEKL. The CDR3 totals 12 residues. Trimming removed 1 base from V and 7 bases from J, with 7 bases in between. In nucleotides, the CDR3 is TGCGCCAGCAGCCAAGTGGGGGGTGAAGCTTTCTTT. It is translated as CASSQVGGEAFF.